These 9 T cell receptor beta chains share one sample of origin, sequenced in a study of Graves' ophthalmopathy and Graves' hyperthyroidism. RNA transcripts served as template for amplifying TCR beta CDR3 sequences. First-round RT-PCR with HTBI primers preceded a second-round multiplex PCR. TCRdb used MiXCR to reprocess the multiplex PCR reads, holding one entry per CDR3 protein. The sample consists of 350,000 to 450,000 distinct CDR3 sequences, around a fifth of them appearing once. Sample: peripheral blood. All receptors come from a woman between 18 and 30 years old with stable Graves' hyperthyroidism.

This clonotype was observed at least ten times. The gene calls are TRBV20-1 and TRBJ2-5; D remains ambiguous. Germline V gene data show CDR1 as DFQATT and CDR2 as SNEGSKA (reference sequence). With 6 bases removed from V and 1 base from J, the gap between germline ends came to 15 bases. The CDR3 sequence is 14 residues long. The CDR3 loop is CSAPPSASQETQYF. In nucleotides, the CDR3 is TGCAGTGCCCCCCCATCAGCGAGCCAAGAGACCCAGTACTTC.

Many counts were recorded for this clonotype. The chain couples TRBV5-1 to TRBJ1-1; possibly TRBD1 for D (6 bases). The CDR3 sequence is 16 residues long. CDR1 SGHRS and CDR2 YFSETQ come from the germline V gene. V shed 2 bases and J shed 3 bases, with 17 bases lying between them. This chain's CDR3 is CASSLDVGGSYTEAFF. The CDR3 DNA sequence: TGCGCCAGCAGCTTAGACGTCGGGGGCAGTTACACTGAAGCTTTCTTT.

This clonotype was counted many times. This sequence joins TRBV6-5 and TRBJ2-7; D is unclear. The germline V gene encodes CDR1 MNHEY and CDR2 SVGAGI. V lost 0 bases, J lost 5 bases, and 11 bases lay in between. This CDR3 has 14 amino acids. The chain's CDR3 is CASSYSRGNHEQYF. CDR3 nucleotide sequence: TGTGCCAGCAGTTACTCGCGTGGTAACCACGAGCAGTACTTC.

Many counts were recorded for this clonotype. This rearrangement joins TRBV5-1 to TRBJ1-1; unclear D gene. V dropped 4 bases and J dropped 5 bases, with 18 bases sitting between them. This CDR3 spans 15 amino acids. Germline CDR1 reads SGHRS; CDR2 reads YFSETQ. The CDR3 sequence is CASSPLGPPGTEAFF. The CDR3 DNA is TGCGCCAGCAGCCCCCTGGGTCCTCCGGGGACTGAAGCTTTCTTT.

This clonotype has at least ten counts. The chain combines TRBV12-3 or TRBV12-4 with TRBJ2-2; 8 bases line up with TRBD1. Trimming at V came to 6 bases and at J to 9 bases, leaving 3 bases not matched to a gene. The CDR3 length is 12 residues. Here the CDR3 reads CASSPGGRELFF. CDR3 in DNA: TGTGCCAGCAGCCCAGGGGGCCGGGAGCTGTTTTTT.

In its sample, this clonotype was seen many times. The chain joins TRBV20-1 to TRBJ2-5; TRBD1 is a possible D gene (5 bases). The CDR3 has 13 residues. Trimming stripped 3 bases from V and 1 base from J, with 9 bases between. Per the germline V gene, CDR1 is DFQATT and CDR2 is SNEGSKA (reference sequence). CDR3 sequence: CSARRQGQETQYF. Written as DNA, the CDR3 is TGCAGTGCTAGGCGCCAGGGCCAAGAGACCCAGTACTTC.

This clonotype was detected only a few times. The V gene is TRBV12-3 or TRBV12-4, the J gene TRBJ2-7; no firm D call. With 4 bases removed from V and 4 bases from J, the gap between germline ends came to 5 bases. CDR3 size: 11 residues. The chain's CDR3 is CASSSEYEQYF. The CDR3 DNA follows: TGTGCCAGCAGTTCGGAATACGAGCAGTACTTC.

This clonotype has at least ten counts. The V and J genes are TRBV20-1 and TRBJ2-7, with D perhaps being TRBD1 or TRBD2 (7 bases each). CDR3 length equals 17 residues. V gave up 1 base and J gave up 5 bases, with 24 bases separating them. The V gene's germline CDR1 is DFQATT and CDR2 SNEGSKA (reference sequence). The CDR3 bases are TGCAGTGCTAGAGTAAGGGGGCGGGAGTTTTATATTGACGAGCAGTACTTC. It specifies CSARVRGREFYIDEQYF.

This clonotype occurred many times. V gene TRBV12-3 or TRBV12-4 combines with J gene TRBJ2-7; possibly TRBD1 or TRBD2 for D (5 bases each). V was trimmed by 3 bases and J by 0 bases, leaving 15 bases between them. The CDR3 totals 16 residues. The CDR3 loop reads CASSFSPGRTSYEQYF. The CDR3 bases are TGTGCCAGCAGTTTTAGTCCGGGACGAACCTCCTACGAGCAGTACTTC.